Below, one TCR beta chain is given with its context. This sample was taken from a study of blood T cell repertoires in COVID-19. Study-wide background: Samples representing acute and convalescent COVID-19 were sourced from the United States, Italy and Spain. T cells, B-cell-depleted T cells, or PBMCs supplied cDNA or gDNA.

This CDR3 is built from 13 residues. The V gene end was trimmed by 8 bases and the J gene end by 9 bases; junction bases not matched to a gene: 12. CDR1 is GTSNPN and CDR2 is SVGIG in the germline V gene (reference sequence). How the authors handled the data: Amplifying reference gene primers gave estimates of nucleated cell counts. Produced via immunoSEQ multiplex PCR; TCRdb's table is partial and in-frame only. V and J calls and clone size come straight from that table; D and trimming were deduced from the DNA. The sample holds under 35,000 clones, 85% to 90% seen once. This clonotype was sampled from a human donor in a cohort sampled during active COVID-19. Source material: peripheral blood. This chain connects TRBV30 to TRBJ2-2; 7 bases agree with TRBD1. CDR3 protein: CAGQQGRLRELFF. The CDR3 DNA reads TGTGCCGGGCAACAGGGGAGATTGCGGGAGCTGTTTTTT. The complete variable domain, with remaining parts taken from reference TRBV30 and TRBJ2-2, reads SQTIHQWPATLVQPVGSPLSLECTVEGTSNPNLYWYRQAAGRGLQLLFYSVGIGQISSEVPQNLSASRPQDRQFILSSKKLLLSDSGFYLCAGQQGRLRELFFGEGSRLTVL.